This TCR beta chain is drawn from a study of blood T cell repertoires in COVID-19. Per the original data handling: Amplification of reference gene primers provided the estimated nucleated cell counts. Only in-frame clones appear in the TCRdb table, and some are missing; sequencing was by immunoSEQ multiplex PCR. V, J and clone size are taken as reported in that table, and D and trimming were inferred from the DNA itself. The data show some 400,000 clones, with roughly four fifths seen just once and over 0.95% held by the top ten. CDR3 size: 16 residues. Trimming removed 4 bases at V and 2 bases at J, with 17 bases between. Looked up from germline, CDR1 is LGHDT and CDR2 is YNNKEL (reference sequence).

The TCR sequence derives from a human donor with acute or convalescent COVID-19. The donor label of this sample is uncertain. The rearrangement joins TRBV3-1 (or the pseudogene TRBV3-2) to TRBJ1-2; unclear D gene. Sequencing used peripheral blood. The chain's CDR3 is CASSPQRFLHNYGYTF. CDR3 nucleotides: TGTGCCAGCAGCCCGCAGCGGTTTCTTCACAACTATGGCTACACCTTC.